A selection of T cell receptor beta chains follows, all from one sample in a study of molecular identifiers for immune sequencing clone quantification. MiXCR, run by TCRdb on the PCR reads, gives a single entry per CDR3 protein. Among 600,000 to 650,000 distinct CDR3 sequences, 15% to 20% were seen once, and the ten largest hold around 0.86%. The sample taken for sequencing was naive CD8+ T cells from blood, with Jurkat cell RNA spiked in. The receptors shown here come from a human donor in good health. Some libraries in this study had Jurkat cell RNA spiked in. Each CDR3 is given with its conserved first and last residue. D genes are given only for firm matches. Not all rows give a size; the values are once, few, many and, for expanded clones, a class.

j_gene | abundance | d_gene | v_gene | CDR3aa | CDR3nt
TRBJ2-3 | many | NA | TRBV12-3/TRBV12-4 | CASRQRVPSTDTQYF | TGTGCCAGCAGGCAAAGGGTACCCAGCACAGATACGCAGTATTTT
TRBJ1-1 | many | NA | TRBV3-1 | CASSLADGVFTEAFF | TGTGCCAGCAGCCTCGCAGACGGGGTTTTCACTGAAGCTTTCTTT
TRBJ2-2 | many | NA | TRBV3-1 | CASNQRTTDTGELFF | TGTGCCAGCAACCAAAGGACTACCGACACCGGGGAGCTGTTTTTT
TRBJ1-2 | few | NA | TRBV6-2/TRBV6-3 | CASRPKGRMIYGYTF | TGTGCCAGCAGACCCAAGGGACGGATGATCTATGGCTACACCTTC
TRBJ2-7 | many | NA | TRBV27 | CASSLKGRVYEQYF | TGTGCCAGCAGTTTGAAGGGTCGGGTCTACGAGCAGTACTTC
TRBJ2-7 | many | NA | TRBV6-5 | CASSYGSGGGYEQYF | TGTGCCAGCAGTTACGGCTCCGGCGGTGGCTACGAGCAGTACTTC
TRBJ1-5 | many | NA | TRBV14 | CASSQESRQASYSNQPQHF | TGTGCCAGCAGCCAAGAATCGAGACAGGCGAGTTATAGCAATCAGCCCCAGCATTTT
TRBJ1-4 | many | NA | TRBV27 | CASSLPREKLFF | TGTGCCAGCAGTCTACCCCGCGAAAAACTGTTTTTT
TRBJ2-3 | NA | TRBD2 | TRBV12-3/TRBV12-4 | CASTWGGSTDTQYF | TGTGCCAGCACCTGGGGGGGGAGCACAGATACGCAGTATTTT
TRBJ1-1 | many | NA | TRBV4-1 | CASSQVDGPTEAFF | TGCGCCAGCAGCCAAGTGGACGGACCCACTGAAGCTTTCTTT
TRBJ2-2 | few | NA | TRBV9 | CASSEQGDTGELFF | TGTGCCAGCAGCGAGCAGGGAGACACCGGGGAGCTGTTTTTT
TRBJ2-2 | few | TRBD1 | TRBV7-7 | CASSRLSTGSGELFF | TGTGCCAGCAGCCGCTTATCGACAGGGAGCGGGGAGCTGTTTTTT
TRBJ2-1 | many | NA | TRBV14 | CASSHPGNEQFF | TGTGCCAGCAGCCATCCTGGCAATGAGCAGTTCTTC
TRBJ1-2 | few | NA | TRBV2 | CASSDEWQGGDGYTF | TGTGCCAGCAGTGATGAATGGCAGGGAGGGGATGGCTACACCTTC
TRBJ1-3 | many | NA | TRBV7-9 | CASSLVEQTGGTIYF | TGTGCCAGCAGCTTAGTTGAACAGACCGGAGGCACCATATATTTT
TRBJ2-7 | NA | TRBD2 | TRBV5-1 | CASSLISGSRGEQYF | TGCGCCAGCAGCTTGATTAGCGGGAGTCGTGGCGAGCAGTACTTC
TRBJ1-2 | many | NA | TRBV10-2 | CASSADIRPYGYTF | TGCGCCAGCAGTGCGGACATCCGTCCCTATGGCTACACCTTC
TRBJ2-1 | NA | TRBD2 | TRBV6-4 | CASRRTSAGGGINEQFF | TGTGCCAGCCGACGGACTAGCGCGGGGGGGGGGATCAATGAGCAGTTCTTC
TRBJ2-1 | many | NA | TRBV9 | CASSAPGTTSYNEQFF | TGTGCCAGCAGCGCTCCCGGGACCACCTCCTACAATGAGCAGTTCTTC
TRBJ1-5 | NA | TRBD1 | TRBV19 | CATEGAFNQPQHF | TGTGCCACCGAGGGGGCATTCAATCAGCCCCAGCATTTT
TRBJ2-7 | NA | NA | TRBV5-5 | CASRPRRDYPSYEQYF | TGTGCCAGCAGACCACGGAGGGATTATCCCTCCTACGAGCAGTACTTC
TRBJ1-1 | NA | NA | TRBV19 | CASSMDPGFLGF | TGTGCCAGTAGTATGGACCCAGGGTTTCTGGGGTTT